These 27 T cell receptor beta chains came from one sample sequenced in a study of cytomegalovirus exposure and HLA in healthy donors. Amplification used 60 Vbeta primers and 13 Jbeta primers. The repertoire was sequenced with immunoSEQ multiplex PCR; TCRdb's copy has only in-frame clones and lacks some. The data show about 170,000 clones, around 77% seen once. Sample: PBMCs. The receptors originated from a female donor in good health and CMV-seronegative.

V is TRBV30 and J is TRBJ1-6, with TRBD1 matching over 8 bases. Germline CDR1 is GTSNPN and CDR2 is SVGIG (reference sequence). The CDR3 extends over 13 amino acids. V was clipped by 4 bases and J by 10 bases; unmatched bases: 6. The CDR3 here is CAWMVQGGSPLHF. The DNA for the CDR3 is TGTGCCTGGATGGTACAGGGGGGATCACCCCTCCACTTT.

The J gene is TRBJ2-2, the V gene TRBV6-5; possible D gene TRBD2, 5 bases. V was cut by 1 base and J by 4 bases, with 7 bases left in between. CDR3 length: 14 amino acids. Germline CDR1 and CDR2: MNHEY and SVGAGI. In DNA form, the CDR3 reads TGTGCCAGCAGTTACTATGGAGGCACCGGGGAGCTGTTTTTT. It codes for CASSYYGGTGELFF.

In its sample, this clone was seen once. In DNA, the CDR3 is TGCGCCAGCAGCTACGGACTAGCGGTGACCCAGTACTTC. This gives the protein CASSYGLAVTQYF. This chain joins TRBV5-1 and TRBJ2-5; 10 bases match TRBD2. V shed 3 bases, J shed 7 bases, and the junction held 3 bases outside the gene matches. The length of the CDR3 is 13 residues. CDR1 and CDR2 from the germline V gene are SGHRS and YFSETQ.

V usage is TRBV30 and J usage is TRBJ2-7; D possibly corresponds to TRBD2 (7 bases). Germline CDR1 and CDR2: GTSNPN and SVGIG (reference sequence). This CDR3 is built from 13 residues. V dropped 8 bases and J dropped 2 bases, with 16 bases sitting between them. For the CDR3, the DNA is TGTGCCGGGGAGGGACAAGGGGCCTACGAGCAGTACTTC. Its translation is CAGEGQGAYEQYF.

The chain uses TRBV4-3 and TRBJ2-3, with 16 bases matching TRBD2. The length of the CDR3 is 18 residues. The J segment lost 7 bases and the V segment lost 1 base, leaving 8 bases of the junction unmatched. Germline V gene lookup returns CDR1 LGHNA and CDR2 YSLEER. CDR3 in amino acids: CASSQAFGTSGGVYTQYF. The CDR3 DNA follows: TGCGCCAGCAGCCAAGCATTCGGGACTAGCGGGGGGGTATATACGCAGTATTTT.

The CDR3 bases are TGTGCCAGCAGCTTGGGGGGTTCAGGCGGCCCTTACAATGAGCAGTTCTTC. Protein: CASSLGGSGGPYNEQFF. This rearrangement joins TRBV13 to TRBJ2-1; weak D call: TRBD2 (6 bases). Trimming removed 3 bases from V and 4 bases from J, with 19 bases in between. This CDR3 spans 17 amino acids. Germline values: CDR1 PRHDT, CDR2 FYEKMQ (reference sequence).

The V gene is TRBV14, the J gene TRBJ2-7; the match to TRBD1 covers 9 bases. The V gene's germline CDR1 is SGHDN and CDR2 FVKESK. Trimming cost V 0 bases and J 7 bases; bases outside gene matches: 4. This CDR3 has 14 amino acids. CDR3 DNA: TGTGCCAGCAGCCAAGAACAGGGGGCGCTGGAGCAGTACTTC. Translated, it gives CASSQEQGALEQYF.

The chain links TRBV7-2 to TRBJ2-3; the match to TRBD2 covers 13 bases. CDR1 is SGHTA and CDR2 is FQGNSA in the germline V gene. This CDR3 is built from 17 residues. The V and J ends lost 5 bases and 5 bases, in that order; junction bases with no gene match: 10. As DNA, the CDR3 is TGTGCCAGCAGCACGAGCGGACTAGCGGGAGCAAGAGATACGCAGTATTTT. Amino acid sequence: CASSTSGLAGARDTQYF.

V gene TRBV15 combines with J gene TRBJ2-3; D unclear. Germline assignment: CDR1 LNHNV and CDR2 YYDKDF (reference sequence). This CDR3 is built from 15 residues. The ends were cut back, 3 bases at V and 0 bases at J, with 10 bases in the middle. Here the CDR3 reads CATSSFLTSTDTQYF. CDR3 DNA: TGTGCCACCAGCAGTTTTCTAACTAGCACAGATACGCAGTATTTT. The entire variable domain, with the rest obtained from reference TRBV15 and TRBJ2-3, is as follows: DAMVIQNPRYQVTQFGKPVTLSCSQTLNHNVMYWYQQKSSQAPKLLFHYYDKDFNNEADTPDNFQSRRPNTSFCFLDIRSPGLGDTAMYLCATSSFLTSTDTQYFGPGTRLTVL.

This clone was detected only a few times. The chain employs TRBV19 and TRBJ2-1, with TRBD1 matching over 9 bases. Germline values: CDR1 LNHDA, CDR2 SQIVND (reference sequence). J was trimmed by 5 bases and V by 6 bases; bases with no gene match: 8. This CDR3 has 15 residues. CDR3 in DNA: TGTGCCAGTAGCCTCCGGGACAGGGTAAACAATGAGCAGTTCTTC. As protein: CASSLRDRVNNEQFF.

CDR3 sequence reads: CASSRQGLSYEQYF. CDR3 bases: TGTGCCAGCAGCCGACAGGGCCTCTCCTACGAGCAGTACTTC. V gene TRBV7-9 combines with J gene TRBJ2-7; 7 bases fit TRBD1. V shed 5 bases and J 0 bases; nucleotides not matched to a gene: 4. The germline V gene encodes CDR1 SEHNR and CDR2 FQNEAQ (reference sequence). CDR3 length: 14 residues.

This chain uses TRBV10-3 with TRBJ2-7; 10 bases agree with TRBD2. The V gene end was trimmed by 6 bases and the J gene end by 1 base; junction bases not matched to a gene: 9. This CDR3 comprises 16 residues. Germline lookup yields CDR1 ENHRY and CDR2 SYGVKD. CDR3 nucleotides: TGTGCCATCAGGGGGGCTAGCGGGGGCGGGTCCTACGAGCAGTACTTC. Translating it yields CAIRGASGGGSYEQYF.

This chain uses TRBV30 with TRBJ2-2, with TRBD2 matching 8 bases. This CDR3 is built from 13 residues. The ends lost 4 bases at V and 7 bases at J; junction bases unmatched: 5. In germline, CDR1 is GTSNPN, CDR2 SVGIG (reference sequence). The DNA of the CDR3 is TGTGCCTGGAACCCAGCGGGAGACGGGGAGCTGTTTTTT. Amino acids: CAWNPAGDGELFF.

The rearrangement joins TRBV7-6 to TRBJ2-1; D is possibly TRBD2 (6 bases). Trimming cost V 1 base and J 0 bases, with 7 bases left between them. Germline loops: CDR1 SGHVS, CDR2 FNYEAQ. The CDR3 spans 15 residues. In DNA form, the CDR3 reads TGTGCCAGCAGCTTAGACGGGAGCTCCTACAATGAGCAGTTCTTC. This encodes CASSLDGSSYNEQFF.

CDR3: CASSLRSNEKLFF. CDR3 sequence (DNA): TGTGCCAGCAGTTTGCGAAGTAATGAAAAACTGTTTTTT. The chain links TRBV28 to TRBJ1-4; unclear D gene. Trimming removed 3 bases at V and 4 bases at J, with 6 bases between. The CDR3 extends over 13 amino acids. CDR1 MDHEN and CDR2 SYDVKM come from the germline V gene.

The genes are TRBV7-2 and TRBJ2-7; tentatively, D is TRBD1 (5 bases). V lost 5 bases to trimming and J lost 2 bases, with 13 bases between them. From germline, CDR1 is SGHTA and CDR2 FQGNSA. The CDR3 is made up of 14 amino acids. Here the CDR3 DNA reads TGTGCCAGCAGCCCCGGGCAGGGCCCCTACGAGCAGTACTTC. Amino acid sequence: CASSPGQGPYEQYF.

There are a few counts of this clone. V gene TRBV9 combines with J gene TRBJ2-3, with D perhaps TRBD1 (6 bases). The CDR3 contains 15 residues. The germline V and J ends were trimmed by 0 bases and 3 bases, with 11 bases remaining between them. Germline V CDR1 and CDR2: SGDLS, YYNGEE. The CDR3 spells CASSVGAGTTDTQYF. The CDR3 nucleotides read TGTGCCAGCAGCGTAGGAGCAGGGACAACAGATACGCAGTATTTT. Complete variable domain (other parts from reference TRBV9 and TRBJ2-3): DSGVTQTPKHLITATGQRVTLRCSPRSGDLSVYWYQQSLDQGLQFLIQYYNGEERAKGNILERFSAQQFPDLHSELNLSSLELGDSALYFCASSVGAGTTDTQYFGPGTRLTVL.

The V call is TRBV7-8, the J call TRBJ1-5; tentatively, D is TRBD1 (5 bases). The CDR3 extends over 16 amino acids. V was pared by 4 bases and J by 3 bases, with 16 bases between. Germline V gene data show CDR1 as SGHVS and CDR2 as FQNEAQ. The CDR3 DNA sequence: TGTGCCAGCAGCTCCTTACGGACACTGCTCAATCAGCCCCAGCATTTT. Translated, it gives CASSSLRTLLNQPQHF. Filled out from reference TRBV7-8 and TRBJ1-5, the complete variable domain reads GAGVSQSPRYKVAKRGQDVALRCDPISGHVSLFWYQQALGQGPEFLTYFQNEAQLDKSGLPSDRFFAERPEGSVSTLKIQRTQQEDSAVYLCASSSLRTLLNQPQHFGDGTRLSIL.

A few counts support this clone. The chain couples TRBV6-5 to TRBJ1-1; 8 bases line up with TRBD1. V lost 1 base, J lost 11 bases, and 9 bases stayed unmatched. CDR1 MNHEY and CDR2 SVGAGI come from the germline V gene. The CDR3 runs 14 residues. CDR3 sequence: CASSYFDRGWDAFF. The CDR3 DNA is TGTGCCAGCAGTTACTTCGACAGGGGTTGGGATGCTTTCTTT.

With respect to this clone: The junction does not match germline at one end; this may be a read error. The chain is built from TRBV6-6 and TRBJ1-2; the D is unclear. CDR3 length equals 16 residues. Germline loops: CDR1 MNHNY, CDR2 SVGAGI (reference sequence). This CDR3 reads CASRSQADTADYGHTF. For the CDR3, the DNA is TGTGCCAGCAGATCCCAGGCCGACACTGCCGACTATGGCCACACCTTC.

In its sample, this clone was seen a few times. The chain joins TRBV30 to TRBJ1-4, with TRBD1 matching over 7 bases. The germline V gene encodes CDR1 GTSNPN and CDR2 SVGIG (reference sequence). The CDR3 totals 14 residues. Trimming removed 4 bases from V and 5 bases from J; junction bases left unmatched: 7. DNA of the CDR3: TGTGCCTGGAATACAGGGGTGGGAAATGAAAAACTGTTTTTT. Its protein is CAWNTGVGNEKLFF.

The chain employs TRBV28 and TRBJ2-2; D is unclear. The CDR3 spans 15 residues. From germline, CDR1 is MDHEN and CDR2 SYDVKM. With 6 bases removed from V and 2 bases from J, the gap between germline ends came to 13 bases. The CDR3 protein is CASRFQRQNTGELFF. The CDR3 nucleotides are TGTGCCAGCAGATTCCAAAGACAAAACACCGGGGAGCTGTTTTTT.

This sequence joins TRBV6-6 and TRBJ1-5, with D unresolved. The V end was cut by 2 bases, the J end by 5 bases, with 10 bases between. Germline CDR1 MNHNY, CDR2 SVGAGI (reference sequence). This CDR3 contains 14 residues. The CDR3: CASSYQEGYQPQHF. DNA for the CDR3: TGTGCCAGCAGTTACCAGGAAGGCTATCAGCCCCAGCATTTT.

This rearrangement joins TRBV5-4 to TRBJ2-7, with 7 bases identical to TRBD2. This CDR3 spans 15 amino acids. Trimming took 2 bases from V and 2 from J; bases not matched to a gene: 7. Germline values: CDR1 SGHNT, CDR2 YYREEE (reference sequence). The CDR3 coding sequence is TGTGCCAGCAGCTTTAATGGCGGGAGTCCCTACGAGCAGTACTTC. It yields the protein CASSFNGGSPYEQYF.

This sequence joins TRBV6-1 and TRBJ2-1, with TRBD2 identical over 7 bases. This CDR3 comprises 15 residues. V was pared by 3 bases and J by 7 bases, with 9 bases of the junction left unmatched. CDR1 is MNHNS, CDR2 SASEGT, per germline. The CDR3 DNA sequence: TGTGCCAGCAGTGATTTGGGGACTAAACGGAATGAGCAGTTCTTC. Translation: CASSDLGTKRNEQFF.

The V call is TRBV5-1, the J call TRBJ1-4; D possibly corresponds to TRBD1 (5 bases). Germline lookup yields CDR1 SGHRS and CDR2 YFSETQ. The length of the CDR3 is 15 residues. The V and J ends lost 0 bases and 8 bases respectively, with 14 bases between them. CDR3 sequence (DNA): TGCGCCAGCAGCTTGGCCGGGGGGTTAGAAGAAAAACTGTTTTTT. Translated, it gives CASSLAGGLEEKLFF. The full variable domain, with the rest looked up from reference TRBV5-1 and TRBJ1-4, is KAGVTQTPRYLIKTRGQQVTLSCSPISGHRSVSWYQQTPGQGLQFLFEYFSETQRNKGNFPGRFSGRQFSNSRSEMNVSTLELGDSALYLCASSLAGGLEEKLFFGSGTQLSVL.

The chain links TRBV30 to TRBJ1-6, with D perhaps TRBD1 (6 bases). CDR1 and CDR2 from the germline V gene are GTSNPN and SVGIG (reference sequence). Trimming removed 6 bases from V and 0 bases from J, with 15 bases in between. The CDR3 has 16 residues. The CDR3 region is CACSQGTSSYNSPLHF. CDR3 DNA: TGTGCCTGCAGTCAGGGGACCAGCTCCTATAATTCACCCCTCCACTTT.